A selection of T cell receptor beta chains follows, all from one sample in a study of blood T cell repertoires in COVID-19. The protocol was immunoSEQ multiplex PCR, while the TCRdb copy is restricted to in-frame clones and leaves out a portion. The sample gives roughly 200,000 clones, approximately 84% of which show up once; around 4.9% is in the top ten. The sequencing input was peripheral blood. All receptors derive from a woman over 75 with acute or convalescent COVID-19. Each CDR3 is given with its conserved first and last residue. The order of the fields is CDR3 length, clone size, J gene, V gene, CDR3 protein. Only some rows state a clone size, as once, few, many or a class for expanded clones.

16,NA,TRBJ2-1,TRBV21-1,CASSKDASGGHNEQFF
15,NA,TRBJ1-6,TRBV6-5,CAAARIRPYNSPLHF
14,NA,TRBJ2-7,TRBV28,CASSGLAGAYEQYF
15,NA,TRBJ2-5,TRBV19,CASSRDRGRLETQYF
14,NA,TRBJ2-5,TRBV6-5,CASTGLAGGETQYF
13,NA,TRBJ1-5,TRBV6-5,CASSPTGNQPQHF
13,NA,TRBJ2-3,TRBV29-1,CSVDRADSDTQYF
19,NA,TRBJ2-3,TRBV7-2,CASSLVSSGRSPTRDTQYF
14,once,TRBJ2-4,TRBV4-3,CASSQVGARNIQYF
17,NA,TRBJ2-1,TRBV5-1,CASSLAGTSGSYNEQFF
14,NA,TRBJ1-2,TRBV29-1,CSVEWTGRNSGYTF
14,NA,TRBJ1-5,TRBV11-2,CASSIDRSNQPQHF
16,NA,TRBJ1-3,TRBV19,CASRIGAPVSGNTIYF
13,NA,TRBJ2-5,TRBV5-6,CASSLSQLGTQYF
15,NA,TRBJ2-2,TRBV14,CASSQLDRESGELFF
14,few,TRBJ2-7,TRBV9,CASGGGQGSHEQYF
12,NA,TRBJ2-1,TRBV4-1,CASSQDSREQFF
16,NA,TRBJ2-1,TRBV25-1,CASSEPRQGSYNEQFF
12,NA,TRBJ1-1,TRBV29-1,CSVRQGWTEAFF
14,many,TRBJ1-6,TRBV2,CASSEAGPPDPLHF
17,NA,TRBJ1-5,TRBV7-9,CASSLAGERGLVQPQHF
15,NA,TRBJ2-5,TRBV6-2/TRBV6-3,CASSRLAGGVETQYF
15,NA,TRBJ1-1,TRBV5-1,CASSLGQPVNTEAFF
11,few,TRBJ2-7,TRBV6-6,CASSTDRVALF
14,NA,TRBJ2-5,TRBV2,CASKGRDTGETQYF
14,NA,TRBJ2-5,TRBV7-9,CASSATSGPATQYF
19,NA,TRBJ2-3,TRBV6-2/TRBV6-3,CASSYPTTGTSGGTDTQYF
16,many,TRBJ2-7,TRBV5-1,CASSQAPGLVSDEQYF
16,NA,TRBJ2-2,TRBV1,CTSSQDGEGRTGELFF
13,NA,TRBJ1-5,TRBV3-1/TRBV3-2,CASSLQGTQPQHF
17,NA,TRBJ2-2,TRBV27,CASTPLWDRGWAGELFF
16,NA,TRBJ2-5,TRBV7-6,CASSLSRLAGVETQYF
15,NA,TRBJ2-3,TRBV6-5,CASSRQGLATDTQYF
15,NA,TRBJ1-5,TRBV27,CASSFRPGGEQPQHF
15,NA,TRBJ2-7,TRBV30,CAWSPGTGNWHEQYF
16,NA,TRBJ2-1,TRBV19,CASSKPASGRAPEQFF
15,NA,TRBJ2-3,TRBV5-1,CASSSRLAGIDTQYF
16,NA,TRBJ2-3,TRBV6-2/TRBV6-3,CASSLQGQGFTDTQYF
17,NA,TRBJ1-5,TRBV30,CAWSMGYNRGGNQPQHF
16,NA,TRBJ2-2,TRBV5-1,CASSLAPGANTGELFF
14,NA,TRBJ1-4,TRBV5-1,CASSSGQANEKLFF
17,NA,TRBJ1-3,TRBV5-4,CASSSTKGANSGNTIYF
17,NA,TRBJ2-3,TRBV10-3,CAISESGASGRADTQYF
16,NA,TRBJ2-1,TRBV5-6,CASSDSRDFWGNEQFF
16,NA,TRBJ2-7,TRBV25-1,CASSASGRGTSDEQYF
16,few,TRBJ2-7,TRBV9,CASSVSGGSLSYEQYF